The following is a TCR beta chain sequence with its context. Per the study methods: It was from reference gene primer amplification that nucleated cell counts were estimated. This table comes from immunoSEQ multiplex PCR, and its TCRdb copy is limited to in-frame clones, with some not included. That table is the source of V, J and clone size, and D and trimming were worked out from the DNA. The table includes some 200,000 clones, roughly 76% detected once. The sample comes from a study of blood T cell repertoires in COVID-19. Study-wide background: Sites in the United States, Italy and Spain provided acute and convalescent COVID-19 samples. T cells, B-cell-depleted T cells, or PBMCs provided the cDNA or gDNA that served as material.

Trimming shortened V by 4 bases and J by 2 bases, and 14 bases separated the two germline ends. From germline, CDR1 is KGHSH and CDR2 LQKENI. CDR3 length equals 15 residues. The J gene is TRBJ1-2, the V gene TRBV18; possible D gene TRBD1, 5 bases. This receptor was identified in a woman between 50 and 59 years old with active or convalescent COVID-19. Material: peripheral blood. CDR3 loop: CASSLDSQTNYGYTF. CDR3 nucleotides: TGTGCCAGCTCACTTGACAGCCAGACCAACTATGGCTACACCTTC.